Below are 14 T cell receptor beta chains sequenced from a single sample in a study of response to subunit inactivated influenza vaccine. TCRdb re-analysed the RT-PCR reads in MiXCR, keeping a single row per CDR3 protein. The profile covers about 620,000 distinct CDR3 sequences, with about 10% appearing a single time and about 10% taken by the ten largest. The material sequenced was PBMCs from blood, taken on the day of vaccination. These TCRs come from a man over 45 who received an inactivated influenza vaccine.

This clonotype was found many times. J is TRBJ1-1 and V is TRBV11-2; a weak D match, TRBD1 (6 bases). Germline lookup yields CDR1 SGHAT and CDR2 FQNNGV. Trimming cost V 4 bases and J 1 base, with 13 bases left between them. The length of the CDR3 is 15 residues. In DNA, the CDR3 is TGTGCCAGCAGCTCTCGGGGGGCGCCGAACACTGAAGCTTTCTTT. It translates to CASSSRGAPNTEAFF.

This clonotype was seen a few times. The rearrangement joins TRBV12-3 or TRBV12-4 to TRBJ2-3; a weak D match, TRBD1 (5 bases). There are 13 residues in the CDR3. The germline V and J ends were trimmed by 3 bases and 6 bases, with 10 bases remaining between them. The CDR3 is CASSFGRVDTQYF. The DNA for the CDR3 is TGTGCCAGCAGTTTTGGCAGGGTGGATACGCAGTATTTT.

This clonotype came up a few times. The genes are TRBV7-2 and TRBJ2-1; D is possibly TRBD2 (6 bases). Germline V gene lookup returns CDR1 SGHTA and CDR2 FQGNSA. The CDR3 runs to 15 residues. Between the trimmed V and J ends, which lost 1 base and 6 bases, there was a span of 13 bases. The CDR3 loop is CASSLGAGWGNEQFF. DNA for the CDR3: TGTGCCAGCAGCTTAGGGGCGGGATGGGGCAATGAGCAGTTCTTC.

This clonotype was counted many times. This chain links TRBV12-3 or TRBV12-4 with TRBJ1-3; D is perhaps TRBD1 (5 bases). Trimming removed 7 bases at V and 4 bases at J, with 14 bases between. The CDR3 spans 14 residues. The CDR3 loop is CASKGRKDGNTIYF. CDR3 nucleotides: TGTGCCAGCAAGGGGAGGAAGGACGGAAACACCATATATTTT.

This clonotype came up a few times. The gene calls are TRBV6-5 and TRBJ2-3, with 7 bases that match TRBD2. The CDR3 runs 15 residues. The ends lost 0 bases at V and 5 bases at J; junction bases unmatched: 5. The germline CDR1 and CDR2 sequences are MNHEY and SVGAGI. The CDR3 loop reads CASSYSGGSGDTQYF. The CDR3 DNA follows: TGTGCCAGCAGTTACTCTGGCGGGAGTGGAGATACGCAGTATTTT.

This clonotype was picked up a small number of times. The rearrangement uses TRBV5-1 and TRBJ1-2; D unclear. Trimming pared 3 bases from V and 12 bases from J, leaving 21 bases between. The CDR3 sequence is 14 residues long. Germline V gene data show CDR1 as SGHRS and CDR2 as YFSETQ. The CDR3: CASSSPSSAGQHTF. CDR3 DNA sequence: TGCGCCAGCAGCTCACCCTCCTCAGCCGGGCAACACACCTTC.

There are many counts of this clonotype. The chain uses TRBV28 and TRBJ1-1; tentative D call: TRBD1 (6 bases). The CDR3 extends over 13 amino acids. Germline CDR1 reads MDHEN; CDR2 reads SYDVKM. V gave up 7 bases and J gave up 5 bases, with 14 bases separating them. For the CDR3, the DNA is TGTGCCAGCACCCGGGGGCGAGGTACTGAAGCTTTCTTT. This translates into CASTRGRGTEAFF.

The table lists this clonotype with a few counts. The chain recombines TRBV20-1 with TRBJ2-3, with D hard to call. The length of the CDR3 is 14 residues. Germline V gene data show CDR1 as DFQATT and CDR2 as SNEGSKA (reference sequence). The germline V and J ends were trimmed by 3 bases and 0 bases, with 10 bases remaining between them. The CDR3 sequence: CSASGADSTDTQYF. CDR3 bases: TGCAGTGCTAGCGGAGCCGATAGCACAGATACGCAGTATTTT.

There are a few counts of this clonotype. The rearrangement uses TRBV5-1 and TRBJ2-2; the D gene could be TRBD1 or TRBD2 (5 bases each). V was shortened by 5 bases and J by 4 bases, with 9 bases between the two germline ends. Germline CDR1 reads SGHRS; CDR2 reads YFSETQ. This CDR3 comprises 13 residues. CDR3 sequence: CASRGAGTGELFF. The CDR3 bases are TGCGCCAGCAGAGGGGCGGGCACCGGGGAGCTGTTTTTT.

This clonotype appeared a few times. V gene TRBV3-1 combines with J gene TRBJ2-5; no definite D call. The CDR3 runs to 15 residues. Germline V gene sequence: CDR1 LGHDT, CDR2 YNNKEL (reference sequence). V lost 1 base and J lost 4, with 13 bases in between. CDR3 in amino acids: CASSQVTNPRETQYF. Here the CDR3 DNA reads TGTGCCAGCAGCCAAGTCACTAACCCCCGAGAGACCCAGTACTTC.

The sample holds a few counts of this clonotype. As DNA, the CDR3 is TGCGCCAGCAGCCAAGAAAAAACAGGGGGAAACATTCAGTACTTC. Its protein product is CASSQEKTGGNIQYF. The rearrangement uses TRBV4-3 and TRBJ2-4, with TRBD1 matching over 8 bases. The CDR3 runs to 15 residues. The germline gives CDR1 LGHNA, CDR2 YSLEER. V lost 0 bases, J lost 6 bases, and 4 bases stayed unmatched.

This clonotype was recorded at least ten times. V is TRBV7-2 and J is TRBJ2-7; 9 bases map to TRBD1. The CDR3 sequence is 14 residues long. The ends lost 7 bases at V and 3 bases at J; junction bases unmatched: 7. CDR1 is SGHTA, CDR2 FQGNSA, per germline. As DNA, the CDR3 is TGTGCCAGCACCTCCGGGACAGGGAACTACGAGCAGTACTTC. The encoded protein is CASTSGTGNYEQYF.

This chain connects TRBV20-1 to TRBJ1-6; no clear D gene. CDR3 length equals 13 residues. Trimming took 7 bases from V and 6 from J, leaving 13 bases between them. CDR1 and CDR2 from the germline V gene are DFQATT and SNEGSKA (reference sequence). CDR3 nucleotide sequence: TGCAGTGTCTATTTGGACTTTAATTCACCCCTCCACTTT. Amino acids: CSVYLDFNSPLHF.

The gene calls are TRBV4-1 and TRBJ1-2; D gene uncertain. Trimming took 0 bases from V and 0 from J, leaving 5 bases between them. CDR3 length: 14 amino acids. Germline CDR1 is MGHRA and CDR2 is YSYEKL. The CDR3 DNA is TGCGCCAGCAGCCAAGAGTCAGCTAACTATGGCTACACCTTC. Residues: CASSQESANYGYTF.